This entry describes one T cell receptor beta chain. An end of the junction does not agree with germline; a read error may underlie this. Data came from immunoSEQ multiplex PCR; TCRdb stores just in-frame clones and leaves some out. The table lists about 110,000 clones, around nine tenths of them singletons, with around 3% in the top ten. CDR1 is SSHAT, CDR2 FNYEAQ, per germline (reference sequence). The CDR3 length is 14 residues. The sample belongs to a study of T cell responses to AZD1222 COVID-19 vaccine. Sample: peripheral blood, taken on day 0 of AZD1222 vaccination. The chain couples TRBV7-7 to TRBJ2-1; no reliable D call. The sequence was collected from an adult in good health. The CDR3 DNA sequence: TGTGCTAGCAGCTCGGATGCCTGGACCAATGAGCAGTTCTTC. Translated: CASSSDAWTNEQFF.